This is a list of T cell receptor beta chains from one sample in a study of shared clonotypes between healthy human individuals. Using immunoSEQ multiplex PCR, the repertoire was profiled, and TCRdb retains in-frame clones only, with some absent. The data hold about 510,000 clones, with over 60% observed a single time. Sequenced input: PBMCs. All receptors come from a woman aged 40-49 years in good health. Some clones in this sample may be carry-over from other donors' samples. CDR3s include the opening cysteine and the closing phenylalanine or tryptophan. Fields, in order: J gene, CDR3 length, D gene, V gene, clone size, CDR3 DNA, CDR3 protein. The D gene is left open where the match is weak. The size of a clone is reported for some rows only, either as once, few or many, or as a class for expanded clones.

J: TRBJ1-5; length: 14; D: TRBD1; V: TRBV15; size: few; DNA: TGTGCCACCAGCAGGGACAGGGGAGATCAGCCCCAGCATTTT; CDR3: CATSRDRGDQPQHF
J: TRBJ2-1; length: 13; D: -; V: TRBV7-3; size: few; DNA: TGTGCCAGCAGCTTAACTTTTGCGGGGGAGCAGTTCTTC; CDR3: CASSLTFAGEQFF
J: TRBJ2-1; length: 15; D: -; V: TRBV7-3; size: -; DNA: TGTGCCAGCAGCCCCCCAGGATCATTGTACAATGAGCAGTTCTTC; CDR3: CASSPPGSLYNEQFF
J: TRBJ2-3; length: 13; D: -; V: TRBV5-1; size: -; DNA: TGCGCCAGCAGCTTGACTGGGACAGATACGCAGTATTTT; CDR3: CASSLTGTDTQYF
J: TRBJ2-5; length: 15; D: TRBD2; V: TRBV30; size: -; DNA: TGTGCCTCGACGACTAGCGGGAGGGTGGGGGAGACCCAGTACTTC; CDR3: CASTTSGRVGETQYF
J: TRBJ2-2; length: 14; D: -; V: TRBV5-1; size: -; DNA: TGCGCCAGCAGCCCGTTGGGGGTCACCGGGGAGCTGTTTTTT; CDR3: CASSPLGVTGELFF
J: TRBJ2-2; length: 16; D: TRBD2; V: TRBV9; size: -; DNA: TGTGCCAGCAGCGTAATGTTAACTAGCGGGACCGGGGAGCTGTTTTTT; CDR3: CASSVMLTSGTGELFF
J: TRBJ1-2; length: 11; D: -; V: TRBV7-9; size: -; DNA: TGTGCCAGCAGCTTTCCTTCTCCGTCCTCCTTC; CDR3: CASSFPSPSSF
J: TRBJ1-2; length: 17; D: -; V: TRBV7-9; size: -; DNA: TGTGCCAGCAGCTCCGGGACACAACTCACTCTTAACTATGGCTACACCTTC; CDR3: CASSSGTQLTLNYGYTF
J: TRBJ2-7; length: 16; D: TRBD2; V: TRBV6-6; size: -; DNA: TGTGCCAGCAGTTACGGGACTAGCGGGATGGGCTACGAGCAGTACTTC; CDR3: CASSYGTSGMGYEQYF
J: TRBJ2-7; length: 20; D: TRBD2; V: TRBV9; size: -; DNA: TGTGCCAGCAGCGTATCCCCAGGACTAGCGGGAGGGCCGATCTCCTACGAGCAGTACTTC; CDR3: CASSVSPGLAGGPISYEQYF
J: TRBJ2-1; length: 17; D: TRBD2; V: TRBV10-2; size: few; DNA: TGCGCCAGCAGTGAGGGTGGGACTAGATACTCCTACAATGAGCAGTTCTTC; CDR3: CASSEGGTRYSYNEQFF
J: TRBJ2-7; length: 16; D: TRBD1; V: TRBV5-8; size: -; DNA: TGTGCCAGCAGCCGGAGGCAGGGGGCTAGTGTCTACGAGCAGTACTTC; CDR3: CASSRRQGASVYEQYF
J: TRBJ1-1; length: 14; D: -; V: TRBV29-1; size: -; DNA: TGCAGCCTAAGCCGGGGACTTCTGAACACTGAAGCTTTCTTT; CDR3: CSLSRGLLNTEAFF
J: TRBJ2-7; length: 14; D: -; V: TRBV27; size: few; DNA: TGTGCCAGCAGTTTATCAGGGGGGAACTACGAGCAGTACTTC; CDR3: CASSLSGGNYEQYF
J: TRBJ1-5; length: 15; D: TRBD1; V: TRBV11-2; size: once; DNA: TGTGCCAGCAGCTTAGGGACAGGGACTAATCAGCCCCAGCATTTT; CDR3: CASSLGTGTNQPQHF
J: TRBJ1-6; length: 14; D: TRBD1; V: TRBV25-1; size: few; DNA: TGTGCCAGCAGTGTGAAGTGGGTCAGGGACAGAGACCACTTT; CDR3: CASSVKWVRDRDHF
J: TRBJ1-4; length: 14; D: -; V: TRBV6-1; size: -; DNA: TGTGCCAGCATGGACGTATTGACTAATGAAAAACTGTTTTTT; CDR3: CASMDVLTNEKLFF
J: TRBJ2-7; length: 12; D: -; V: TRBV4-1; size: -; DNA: TGCGCCAGCAGCCACCAGGGCTACGAGCAGTACTTC; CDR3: CASSHQGYEQYF
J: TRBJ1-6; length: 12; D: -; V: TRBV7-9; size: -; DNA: TGTGCCAGCAGCAACCCTGATTCACCCCTCCACTTT; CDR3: CASSNPDSPLHF
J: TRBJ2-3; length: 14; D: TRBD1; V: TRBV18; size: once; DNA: TGTGCCAGCTCACCAGAGACAGGGGTTTATACGCAGTATTTT; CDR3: CASSPETGVYTQYF
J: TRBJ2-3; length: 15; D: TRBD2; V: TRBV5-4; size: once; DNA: TGTGCCAGCAGCTCGACTAGCGGGAGTGGGGATACGCAGTATTTT; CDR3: CASSSTSGSGDTQYF
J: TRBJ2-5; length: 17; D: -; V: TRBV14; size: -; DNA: TGTGCCAGCAGCCAAGATCCCAGTTTTCGTAGCCAAGAGACCCAGTACTTC; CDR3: CASSQDPSFRSQETQYF
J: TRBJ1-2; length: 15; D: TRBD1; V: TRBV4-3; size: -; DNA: TGCGCCAGCAGCCAAGAGGTCACAGGGGGAAGGGGCTACACCTTC; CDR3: CASSQEVTGGRGYTF
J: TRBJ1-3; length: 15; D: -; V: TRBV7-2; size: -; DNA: TGTGCCAGCAGCTTACGAGGAGGGTCTGGAAACACCATATATTTT; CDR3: CASSLRGGSGNTIYF
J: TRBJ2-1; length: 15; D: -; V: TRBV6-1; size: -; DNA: TGTGCCAGCAGCACCAGCCCGGGCTCCTACAATGAGCAGTTCTTC; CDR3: CASSTSPGSYNEQFF
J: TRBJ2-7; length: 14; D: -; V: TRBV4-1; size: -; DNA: TGCGCCAGCAGCCCCGGACATTACCCCTACGAGCAGTACTTC; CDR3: CASSPGHYPYEQYF
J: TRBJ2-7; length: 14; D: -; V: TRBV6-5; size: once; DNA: TGTGCCAGCAGTTCAACGGGAACCTCCTACGAGCAGTACTTC; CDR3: CASSSTGTSYEQYF
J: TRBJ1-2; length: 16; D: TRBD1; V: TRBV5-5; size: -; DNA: TGTGCCAGCAGCACTGCTGACAGGGAACCCCACTATGGCTACACCTTC; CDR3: CASSTADREPHYGYTF
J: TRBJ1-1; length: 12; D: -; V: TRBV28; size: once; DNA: TGTGCCAGCAGTCCGCGGGGCACTGAAGCTTTCTTT; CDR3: CASSPRGTEAFF
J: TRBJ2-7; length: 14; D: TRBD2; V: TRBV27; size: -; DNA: TGTGCCAGCAGTCCCCTGCGGGAGGACTACGAGCAGTACTTC; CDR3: CASSPLREDYEQYF
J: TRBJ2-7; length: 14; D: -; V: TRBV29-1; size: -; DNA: TGCAGCGTTGAACACCCGGACGCAGCCTACGAGCAGTACTTC; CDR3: CSVEHPDAAYEQYF
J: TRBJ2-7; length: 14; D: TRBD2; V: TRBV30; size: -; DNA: TGTGCCTGGAGGACCGGGACCCTAGCGGGAGGGCCTCACTTC; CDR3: CAWRTGTLAGGPHF
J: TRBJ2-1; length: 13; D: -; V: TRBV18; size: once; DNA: TGTGCCAGCTCACCACCGGCCGACAATGAGCAGTTCTTC; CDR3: CASSPPADNEQFF
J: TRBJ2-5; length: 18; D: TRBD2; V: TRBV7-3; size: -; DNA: TGTGCCAGCAGCCCCAGAGGGGGGTTGAGAGCGGGAGGGGAGGCCCAGTACTTC; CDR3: CASSPRGGLRAGGEAQYF
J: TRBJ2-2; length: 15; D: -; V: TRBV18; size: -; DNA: TGTGCCAGCTCCCCCATCTCACTAGAGTTCGGGGAGCTGTTTTTT; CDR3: CASSPISLEFGELFF
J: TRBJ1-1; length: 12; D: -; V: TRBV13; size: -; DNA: TGTGCCAGCAGCTTAGGAAGCCTTGAAGCTTTCTTT; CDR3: CASSLGSLEAFF
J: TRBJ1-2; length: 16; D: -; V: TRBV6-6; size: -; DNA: TGTGCCAGCAGTTACGGGCACACCCCGGGGAACTATGGCTACACCTTC; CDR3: CASSYGHTPGNYGYTF
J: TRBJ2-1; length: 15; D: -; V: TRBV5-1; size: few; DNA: TGCGCCAGCAGCTTGGAACAGCCCGACTTTAATGAGCAGTTCTTC; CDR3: CASSLEQPDFNEQFF
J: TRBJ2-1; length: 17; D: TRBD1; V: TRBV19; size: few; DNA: TGTGCCAGTAGTATAGGAGGGACAGGGAGCCGGGGGAATGAGCAGTTCTTC; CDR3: CASSIGGTGSRGNEQFF
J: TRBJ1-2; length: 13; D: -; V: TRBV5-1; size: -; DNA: TGCGCCAGCAGCGCGGGGATGAACTATGGCTACACCTTC; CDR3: CASSAGMNYGYTF
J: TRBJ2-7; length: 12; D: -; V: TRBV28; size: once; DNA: TGTGCCAGCAGTAGAGACTCCTACGAGCAGTACTTC; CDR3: CASSRDSYEQYF
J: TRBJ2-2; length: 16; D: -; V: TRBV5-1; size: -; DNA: TGCGCCAGCAGCTTGGAGGCCAGCGCGAACACCGGGGAGCTGTTTTTT; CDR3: CASSLEASANTGELFF